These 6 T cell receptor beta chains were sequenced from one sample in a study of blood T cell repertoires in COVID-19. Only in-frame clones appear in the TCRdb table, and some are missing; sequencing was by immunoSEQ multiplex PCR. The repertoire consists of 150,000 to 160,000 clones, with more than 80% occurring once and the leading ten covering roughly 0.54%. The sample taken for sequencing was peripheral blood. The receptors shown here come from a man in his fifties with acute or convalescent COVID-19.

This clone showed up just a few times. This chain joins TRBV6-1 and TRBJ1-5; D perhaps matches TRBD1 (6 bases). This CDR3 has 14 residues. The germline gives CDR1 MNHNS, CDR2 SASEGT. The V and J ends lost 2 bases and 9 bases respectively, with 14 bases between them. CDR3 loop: CASSELTGSAPQHF. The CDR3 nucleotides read TGTGCCAGCAGTGAATTGACAGGTAGTGCGCCCCAGCATTTT.

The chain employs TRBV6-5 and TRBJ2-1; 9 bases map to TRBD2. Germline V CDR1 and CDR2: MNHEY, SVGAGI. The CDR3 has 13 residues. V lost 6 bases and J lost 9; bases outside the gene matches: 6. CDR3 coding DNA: TGTGCCAGCAGGCCGACTAGCGGTCGTGAGCAGTTCTTC. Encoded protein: CASRPTSGREQFF.

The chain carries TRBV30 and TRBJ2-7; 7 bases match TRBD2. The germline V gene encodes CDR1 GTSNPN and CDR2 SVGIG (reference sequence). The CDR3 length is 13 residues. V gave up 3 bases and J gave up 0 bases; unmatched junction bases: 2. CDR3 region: CAWRGDYSYEQYV. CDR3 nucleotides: TGTGCCTGGAGAGGGGACTACTCCTACGAGCAGTACGTC.

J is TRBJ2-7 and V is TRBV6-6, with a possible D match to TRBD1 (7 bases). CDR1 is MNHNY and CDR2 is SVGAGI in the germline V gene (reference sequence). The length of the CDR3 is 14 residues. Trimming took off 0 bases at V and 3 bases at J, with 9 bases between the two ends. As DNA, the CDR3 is TGTGCCAGCAGTTACTCCCAGGGGGGCTACGAGCAGTACGTC. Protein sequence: CASSYSQGGYEQYV.

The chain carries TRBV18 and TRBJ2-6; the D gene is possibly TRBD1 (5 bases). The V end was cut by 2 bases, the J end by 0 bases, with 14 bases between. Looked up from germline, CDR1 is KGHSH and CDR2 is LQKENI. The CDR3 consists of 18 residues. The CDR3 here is CASSPAYVGDSGANVLTF. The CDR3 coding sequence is TGTGCCAGCTCACCAGCATATGTAGGGGACTCTGGGGCCAACGTCCTGACTTTC.

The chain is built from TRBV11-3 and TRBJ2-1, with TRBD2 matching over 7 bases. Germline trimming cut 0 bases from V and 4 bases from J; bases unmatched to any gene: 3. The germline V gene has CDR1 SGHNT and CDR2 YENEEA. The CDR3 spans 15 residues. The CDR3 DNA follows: TGTGCCAGCAGCTTAGAAAGCGGGGAGTACAATGAGCAGTTCTTC. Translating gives CASSLESGEYNEQFF.